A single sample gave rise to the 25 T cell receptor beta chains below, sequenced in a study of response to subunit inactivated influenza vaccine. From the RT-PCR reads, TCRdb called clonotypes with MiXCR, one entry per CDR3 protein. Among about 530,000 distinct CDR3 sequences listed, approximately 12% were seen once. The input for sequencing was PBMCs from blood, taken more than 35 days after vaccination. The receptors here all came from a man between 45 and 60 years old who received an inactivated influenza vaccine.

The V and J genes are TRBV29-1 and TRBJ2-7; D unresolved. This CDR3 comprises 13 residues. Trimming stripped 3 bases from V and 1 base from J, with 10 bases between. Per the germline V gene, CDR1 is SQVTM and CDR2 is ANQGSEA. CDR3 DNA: TGCAGCGTTGATATCGGAGCTTCCTACGAGCAGTACTTC. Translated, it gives CSVDIGASYEQYF.

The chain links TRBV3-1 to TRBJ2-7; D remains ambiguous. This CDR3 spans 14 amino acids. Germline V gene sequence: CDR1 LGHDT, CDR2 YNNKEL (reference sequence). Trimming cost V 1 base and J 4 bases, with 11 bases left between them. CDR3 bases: TGTGCCAGCAGCCAAGGACCTAGGGAATACGAGCAGTACTTC. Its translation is CASSQGPREYEQYF.

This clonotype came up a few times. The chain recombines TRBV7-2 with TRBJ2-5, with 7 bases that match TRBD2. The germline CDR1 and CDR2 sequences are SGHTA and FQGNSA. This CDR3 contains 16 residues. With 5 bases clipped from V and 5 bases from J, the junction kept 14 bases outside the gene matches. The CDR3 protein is CASSPSWGGRTETQYF. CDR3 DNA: TGTGCCAGCAGCCCGTCCTGGGGGGGTCGGACGGAGACCCAGTACTTC.

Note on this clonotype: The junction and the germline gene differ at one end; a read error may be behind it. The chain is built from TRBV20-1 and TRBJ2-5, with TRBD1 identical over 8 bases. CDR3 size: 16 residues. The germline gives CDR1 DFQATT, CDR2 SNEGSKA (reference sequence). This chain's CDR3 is CCARDSRTGIQETQYF. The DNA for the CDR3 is TGCTGTGCTAGAGATTCCAGGACAGGGATTCAAGAGACCCAGTACTTC.

CDR3 nucleotides: TGTGCCAGCAGCCCCCGGACAGGGCCCTCCTACAATGAGCAGTTCTTC. Its protein product is CASSPRTGPSYNEQFF. V usage is TRBV2 and J usage is TRBJ2-1, with TRBD1 matching 8 bases. The junction had 7 bases not matched to a gene; V was cut back by 6 bases and J by 0 bases. The CDR3 covers 16 residues. The V gene's germline CDR1 is SNHLY and CDR2 FYNNEI.

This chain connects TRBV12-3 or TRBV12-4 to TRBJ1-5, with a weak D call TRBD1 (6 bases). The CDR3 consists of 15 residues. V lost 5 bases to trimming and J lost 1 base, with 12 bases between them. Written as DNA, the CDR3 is TGTGCCAGCAGTAGAACAGGGATAAGCAATCAGCCCCAGCATTTT. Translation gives CASSRTGISNQPQHF.

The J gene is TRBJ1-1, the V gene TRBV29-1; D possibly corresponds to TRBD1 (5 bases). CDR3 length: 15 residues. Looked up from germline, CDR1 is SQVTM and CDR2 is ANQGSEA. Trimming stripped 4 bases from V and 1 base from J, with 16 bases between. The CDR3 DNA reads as TGCAGCGTTGTGGCGGGTGGTACAGGGAACACTGAAGCTTTCTTT. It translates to CSVVAGGTGNTEAFF.

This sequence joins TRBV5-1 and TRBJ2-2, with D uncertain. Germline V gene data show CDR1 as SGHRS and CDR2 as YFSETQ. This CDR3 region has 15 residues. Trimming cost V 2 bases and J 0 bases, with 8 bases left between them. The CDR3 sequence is CASSFDNANTGELFF. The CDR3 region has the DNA TGCGCCAGCAGCTTTGACAACGCGAACACCGGGGAGCTGTTTTTT.

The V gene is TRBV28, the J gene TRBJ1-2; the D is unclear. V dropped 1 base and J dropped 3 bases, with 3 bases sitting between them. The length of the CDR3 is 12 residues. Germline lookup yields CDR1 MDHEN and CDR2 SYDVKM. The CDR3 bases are TGTGCCAGCAGTTTATCCGACTATGGCTACACCTTC. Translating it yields CASSLSDYGYTF.

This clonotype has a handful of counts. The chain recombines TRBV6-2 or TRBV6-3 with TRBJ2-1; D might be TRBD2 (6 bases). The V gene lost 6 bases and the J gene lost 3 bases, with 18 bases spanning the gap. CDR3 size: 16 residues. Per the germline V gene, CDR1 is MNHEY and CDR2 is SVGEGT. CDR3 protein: CASSRIGMGGYNEQFF. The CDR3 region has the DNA TGTGCCAGCAGCCGAATTGGAATGGGGGGCTACAATGAGCAGTTCTTC.

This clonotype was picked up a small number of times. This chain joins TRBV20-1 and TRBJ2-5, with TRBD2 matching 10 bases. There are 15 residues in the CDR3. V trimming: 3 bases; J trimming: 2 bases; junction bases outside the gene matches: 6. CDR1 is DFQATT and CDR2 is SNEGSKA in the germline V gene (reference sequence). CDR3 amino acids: CSASQLAGSQETQYF. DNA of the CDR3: TGCAGTGCTAGTCAACTAGCGGGATCTCAAGAGACCCAGTACTTC.

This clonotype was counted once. Here the CDR3 reads CASRTVASTDTQYF. The CDR3 DNA reads TGTGCCAGCAGGACAGTAGCTAGCACAGATACGCAGTATTTT. The rearrangement joins TRBV6-1 to TRBJ2-3; TRBD1 might be the D (5 bases). Trimming removed 6 bases from V and 0 bases from J, with 10 bases in between. CDR1 and CDR2 from the germline V gene are MNHNS and SASEGT. The CDR3 totals 14 residues.

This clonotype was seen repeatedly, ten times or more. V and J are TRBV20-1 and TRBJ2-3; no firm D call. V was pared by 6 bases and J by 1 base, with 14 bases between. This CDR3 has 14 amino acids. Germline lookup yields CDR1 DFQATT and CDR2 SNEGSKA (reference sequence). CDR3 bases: TGCAGTGCCTCCGACGCCCTCCGCACAGATACGCAGTATTTT. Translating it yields CSASDALRTDTQYF.

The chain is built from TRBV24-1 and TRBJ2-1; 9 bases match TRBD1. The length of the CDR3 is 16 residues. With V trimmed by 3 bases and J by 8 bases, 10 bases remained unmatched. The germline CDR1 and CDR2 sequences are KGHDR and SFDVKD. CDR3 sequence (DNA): TGTGCCACCAGTGATACTGGGACAGGGCTCAAGGATGAGCAGTTCTTC. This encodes CATSDTGTGLKDEQFF.

Here the CDR3 DNA reads TGTGCCAGCAGGTCCGGAAGGAGGGTCAGCACTGAAGCTTTCTTT. This encodes CASRSGRRVSTEAFF. The V gene is TRBV12-3 or TRBV12-4, the J gene TRBJ1-1; D ambiguous. Trimming shortened V by 6 bases and J by 4 bases, and 18 bases separated the two germline ends. The CDR3 totals 15 residues.

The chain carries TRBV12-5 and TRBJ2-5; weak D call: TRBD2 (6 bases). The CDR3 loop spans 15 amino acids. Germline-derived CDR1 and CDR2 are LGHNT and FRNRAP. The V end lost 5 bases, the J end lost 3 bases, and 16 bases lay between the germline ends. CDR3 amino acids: CASGLGTPGEETQYF. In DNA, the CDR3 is TGTGCTAGTGGTCTCGGGACCCCGGGAGAAGAGACCCAGTACTTC.

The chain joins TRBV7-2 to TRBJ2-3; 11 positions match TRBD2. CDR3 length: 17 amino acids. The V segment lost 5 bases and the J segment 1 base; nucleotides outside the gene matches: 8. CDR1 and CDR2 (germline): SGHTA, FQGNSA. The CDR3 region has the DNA TGTGCCAGCAGCAAAACAGGACTAGCGGGCCGCACAGATACGCAGTATTTT. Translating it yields CASSKTGLAGRTDTQYF. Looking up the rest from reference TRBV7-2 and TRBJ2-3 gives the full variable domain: GAGVSQSPSNKVTEKGKDVELRCDPISGHTALYWYRQSLGQGLEFLIYFQGNSAPDKSGLPSDRFSAERTGGSVSTLTIQRTQQEDSAVYLCASSKTGLAGRTDTQYFGPGTRLTVL.

CDR3 amino acids: CASSPDLINTQYF. CDR3 nucleotide sequence: TGTGCCAGCAGCCCCGACCTTATTAATACGCAGTATTTT. The chain recombines TRBV3-1 with TRBJ2-3; D not certain. Per germline, CDR1 LGHDT and CDR2 YNNKEL (reference sequence). This CDR3 contains 13 residues. Trimming took 4 bases from V and 7 from J, leaving 12 bases between them.

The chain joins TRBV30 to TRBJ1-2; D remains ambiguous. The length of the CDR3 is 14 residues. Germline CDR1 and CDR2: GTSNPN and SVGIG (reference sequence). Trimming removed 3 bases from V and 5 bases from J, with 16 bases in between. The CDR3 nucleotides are TGTGCCTGGAGCGGAGATCCGACGGATTATGGCTACACCTTC. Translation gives CAWSGDPTDYGYTF.

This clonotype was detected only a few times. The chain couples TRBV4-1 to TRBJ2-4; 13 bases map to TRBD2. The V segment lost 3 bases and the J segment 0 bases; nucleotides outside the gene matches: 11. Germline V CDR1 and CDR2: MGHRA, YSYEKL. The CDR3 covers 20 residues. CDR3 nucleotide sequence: TGCGCCAGCAGCCATGCGGGCGGGACTAGCGGGACGCTAGCCAAAAACATTCAGTACTTC. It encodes CASSHAGGTSGTLAKNIQYF.

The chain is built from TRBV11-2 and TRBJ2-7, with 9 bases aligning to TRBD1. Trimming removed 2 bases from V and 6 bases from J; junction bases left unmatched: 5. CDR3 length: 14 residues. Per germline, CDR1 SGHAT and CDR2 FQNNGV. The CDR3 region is CASSLIGQGSEQYF. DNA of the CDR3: TGTGCCAGCAGCTTAATTGGACAGGGGTCCGAGCAGTACTTC. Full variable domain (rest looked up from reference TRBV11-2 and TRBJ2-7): EAGVAQSPRYKIIEKRQSVAFWCNPISGHATLYWYQQILGQGPKLLIQFQNNGVVDDSQLPKDRFSAERLKGVDSTLKIQPAKLEDSAVYLCASSLIGQGSEQYFGPGTRLTVT.

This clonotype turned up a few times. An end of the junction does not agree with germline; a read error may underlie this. The DNA for the CDR3 is TGTGCTAGCAGCTTTACAGGGGGCCGTGGCACCGGGGAGCTGTTTTTT. Its translation is CASSFTGGRGTGELFF. The chain combines TRBV7-7 with TRBJ2-2, with 9 bases matching TRBD1. Germline V gene sequence: CDR1 SSHAT, CDR2 FNYEAQ (reference sequence). The CDR3 loop spans 16 amino acids.

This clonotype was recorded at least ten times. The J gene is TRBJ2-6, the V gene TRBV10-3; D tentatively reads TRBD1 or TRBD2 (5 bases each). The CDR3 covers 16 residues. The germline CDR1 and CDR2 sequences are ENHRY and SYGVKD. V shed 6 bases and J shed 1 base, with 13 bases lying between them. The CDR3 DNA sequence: TGTGCCATCAGAGGGACGGAAGTGTCTGGGGCCAACGTCCTGACTTTC. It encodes CAIRGTEVSGANVLTF.

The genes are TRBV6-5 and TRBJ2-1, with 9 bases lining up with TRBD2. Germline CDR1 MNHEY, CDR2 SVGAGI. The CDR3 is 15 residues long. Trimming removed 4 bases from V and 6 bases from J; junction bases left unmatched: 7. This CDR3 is CASSSAGGPGNEQFF. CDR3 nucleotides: TGTGCCAGCAGTTCTGCGGGGGGGCCGGGCAATGAGCAGTTCTTC.

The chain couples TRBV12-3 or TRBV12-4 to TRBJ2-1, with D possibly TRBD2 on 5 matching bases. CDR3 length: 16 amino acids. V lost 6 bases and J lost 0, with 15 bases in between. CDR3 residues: CASSPFRAGSYNEQFF. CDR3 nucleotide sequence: TGTGCCAGCAGCCCTTTCCGGGCGGGCTCCTACAATGAGCAGTTCTTC.